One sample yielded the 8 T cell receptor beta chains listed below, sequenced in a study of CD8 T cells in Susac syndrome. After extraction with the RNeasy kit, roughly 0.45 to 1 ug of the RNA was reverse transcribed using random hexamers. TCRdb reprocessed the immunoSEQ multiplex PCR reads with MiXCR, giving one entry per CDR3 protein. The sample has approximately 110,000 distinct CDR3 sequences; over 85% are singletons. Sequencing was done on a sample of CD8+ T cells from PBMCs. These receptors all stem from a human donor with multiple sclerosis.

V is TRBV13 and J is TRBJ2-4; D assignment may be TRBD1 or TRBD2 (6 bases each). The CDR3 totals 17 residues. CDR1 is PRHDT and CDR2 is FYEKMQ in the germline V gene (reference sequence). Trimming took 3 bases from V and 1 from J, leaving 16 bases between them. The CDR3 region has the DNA TGTGCCAGCAGCTTTACTAGCCACAGGGAGGCCAAAAACATTCAGTACTTC. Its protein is CASSFTSHREAKNIQYF. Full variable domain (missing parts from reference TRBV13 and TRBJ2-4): AAGVIQSPRHLIKEKRETATLKCYPIPRHDTVYWYQQGPGQDPQFLISFYEKMQSDKGSIPDRFSAQQFSDYHSELNMSSLELGDSALYFCASSFTSHREAKNIQYFGAGTRLSVL.

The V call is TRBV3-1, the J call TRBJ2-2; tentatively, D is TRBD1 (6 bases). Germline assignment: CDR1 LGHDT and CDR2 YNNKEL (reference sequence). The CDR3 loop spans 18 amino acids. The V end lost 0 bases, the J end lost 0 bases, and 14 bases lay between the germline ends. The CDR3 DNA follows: TGTGCCAGCAGCCAAGATACCCCAGGGGAACCGAACACCGGGGAGCTGTTTTTT. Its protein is CASSQDTPGEPNTGELFF. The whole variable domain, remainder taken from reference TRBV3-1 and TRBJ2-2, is DTAVSQTPKYLVTQMGNDKSIKCEQNLGHDTMYWYKQDSKKFLKIMFSYNNKELIINETVPNRFSPKSPDKAHLNLHINSLELGDSAVYFCASSQDTPGEPNTGELFFGEGSRLTVL.

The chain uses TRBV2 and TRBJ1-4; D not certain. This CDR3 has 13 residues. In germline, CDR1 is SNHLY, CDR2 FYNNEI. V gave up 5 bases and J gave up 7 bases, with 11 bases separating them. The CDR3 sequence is CASSPGRSEKLFF. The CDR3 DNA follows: TGTGCCAGCAGTCCTGGCAGGTCTGAAAAACTGTTTTTT.

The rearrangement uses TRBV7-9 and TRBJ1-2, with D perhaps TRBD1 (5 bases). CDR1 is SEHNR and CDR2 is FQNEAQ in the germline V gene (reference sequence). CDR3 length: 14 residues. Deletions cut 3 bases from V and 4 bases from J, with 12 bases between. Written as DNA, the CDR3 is TGTGCCAGCAGCTTGTTGACAGACGTCTATGGCTACACCTTC. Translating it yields CASSLLTDVYGYTF.

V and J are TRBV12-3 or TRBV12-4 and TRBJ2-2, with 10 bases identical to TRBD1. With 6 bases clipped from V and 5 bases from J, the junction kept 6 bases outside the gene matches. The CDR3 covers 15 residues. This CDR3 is CASRTGTGVTGELFF. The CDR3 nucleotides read TGTGCCAGCAGGACCGGGACAGGGGTAACCGGGGAGCTGTTTTTT.

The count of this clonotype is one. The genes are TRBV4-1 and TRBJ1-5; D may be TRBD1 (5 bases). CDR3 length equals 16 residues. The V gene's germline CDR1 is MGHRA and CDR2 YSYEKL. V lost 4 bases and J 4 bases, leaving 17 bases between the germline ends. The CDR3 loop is CASSRRTDGGNQPQHF. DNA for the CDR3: TGCGCCAGCAGCCGCCGGACGGACGGGGGGAATCAGCCCCAGCATTTT.

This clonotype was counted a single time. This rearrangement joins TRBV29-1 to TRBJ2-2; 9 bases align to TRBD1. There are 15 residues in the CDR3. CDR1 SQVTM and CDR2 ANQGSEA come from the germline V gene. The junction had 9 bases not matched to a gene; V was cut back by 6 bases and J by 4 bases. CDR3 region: CSVRDRDSSTGELFF. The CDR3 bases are TGCAGCGTCCGGGACAGGGATTCGAGCACCGGGGAGCTGTTTTTT.

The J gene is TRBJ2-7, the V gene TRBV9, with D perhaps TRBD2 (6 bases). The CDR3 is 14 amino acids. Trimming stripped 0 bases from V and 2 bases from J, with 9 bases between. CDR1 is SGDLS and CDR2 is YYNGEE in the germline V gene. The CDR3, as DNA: TGTGCCAGCAGCGTAGGGCCGGGGGCCTACGAGCAGTACTTC. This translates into CASSVGPGAYEQYF.